The 10 T cell receptor beta chains given below trace back to one sample, sequenced in a study of CD8 T cells in Susac syndrome. With random hexamers, reverse transcription was performed on about 0.5 to 1 ug of RNA. MiXCR, applied by TCRdb to the immunoSEQ multiplex PCR reads, yields one record per CDR3 protein. The profile shows roughly 76,000 distinct CDR3 sequences, over 85% of them singletons. Sequenced sample: CD8+ T cells from PBMCs. The receptors derive from a human donor with Susac syndrome.

The V call is TRBV6-5, the J call TRBJ1-5; unclear D gene. Germline-derived CDR1 and CDR2 are MNHEY and SVGAGI. V shed 4 bases and J shed 5 bases, with 15 bases lying between them. The CDR3 is 15 amino acids. This CDR3 is CASSSFRGRDQPQHF. In nucleotides, the CDR3 is TGTGCCAGCAGTTCTTTTCGGGGAAGGGATCAGCCCCAGCATTTT.

This clonotype is a singleton in its sample. CDR3 residues: CASSVDGRAQETQYF. The CDR3 nucleotides read TGTGCCAGCAGCGTAGATGGCAGGGCCCAAGAGACCCAGTACTTC. V gene TRBV9 combines with J gene TRBJ2-5, with TRBD1 as a possible D gene (5 bases). The germline gives CDR1 SGDLS, CDR2 YYNGEE. This CDR3 contains 15 residues. V gave up 0 bases and J gave up 1 base, with 10 bases separating them.

The rearrangement links TRBV4-3 to TRBJ2-7; 7 bases align to TRBD2. After removal of 0 bases from V and 2 bases from J, the junction contained 4 bases not matched to a gene. This CDR3 contains 15 residues. Germline CDR1 LGHNA, CDR2 YSLEER. CDR3 bases: TGCGCCAGCAGCCAAGAAGCTAGCGGTCCCTACGAGCAGTACTTC. This gives the protein CASSQEASGPYEQYF.

The gene calls are TRBV14 and TRBJ1-1; 8 nucleotides agree with TRBD1. The V gene's germline CDR1 is SGHDN and CDR2 FVKESK. Trimming took 3 bases from V and 4 from J; bases not matched to a gene: 4. The CDR3 is made up of 14 amino acids. The CDR3 nucleotides are TGTGCCAGCAGCCAGGGGACAGGTTCCACTGAAGCTTTCTTT. Translated: CASSQGTGSTEAFF.

The rearrangement joins TRBV27 to TRBJ2-3; D remains unclear. Germline V gene sequence: CDR1 MNHEY, CDR2 SMNVEV (reference sequence). CDR3 length equals 11 residues. V shed 6 bases and J shed 4 bases, with 5 bases lying between them. The CDR3 protein is CASREADTQYF. CDR3 coding DNA: TGTGCCAGCAGAGAGGCAGATACGCAGTATTTT.

V and J are TRBV7-2 and TRBJ1-5; 8 nucleotides match TRBD1. The junction had 10 bases not matched to a gene; V was cut back by 2 bases and J by 7 bases. The CDR3 length is 16 residues. Germline V gene data show CDR1 as SGHTA and CDR2 as FQGNSA. The CDR3 protein is CASSLYGDRGKQPQHF. Here the CDR3 DNA reads TGTGCCAGCAGCTTATATGGCGACAGGGGAAAGCAGCCCCAGCATTTT.

The rearrangement links TRBV2 to TRBJ2-1, with D uncertain. Germline V gene sequence: CDR1 SNHLY, CDR2 FYNNEI. V was cut by 2 bases and J by 9 bases, with 8 bases left in between. CDR3 length: 12 residues. In DNA form, the CDR3 reads TGTGCCAGCAGTGAAATCTCGAGTGAGCAGTTCTTC. Translating it yields CASSEISSEQFF.

CDR3 sequence: CASSSAGGGGNTIYF. The CDR3 nucleotides read TGTGCCAGCAGCTCCGCCGGGGGCGGTGGAAACACCATATATTTT. This sequence joins TRBV5-4 and TRBJ1-3; D might be TRBD1 (6 bases). V was cut by 3 bases and J by 3 bases, with 13 bases left in between. Germline loops: CDR1 SGHNT, CDR2 YYREEE (reference sequence). This CDR3 is built from 15 residues.

The V gene is TRBV5-1, the J gene TRBJ1-2; possible D gene TRBD1, 6 bases. The V gene lost 0 bases and the J gene lost 1 base, with 13 bases spanning the gap. There are 16 residues in the CDR3. The germline V gene has CDR1 SGHRS and CDR2 YFSETQ. CDR3 amino acids: CASSLGPGQDNYGYTF. The CDR3 DNA reads TGCGCCAGCAGCTTGGGTCCGGGACAAGATAACTATGGCTACACCTTC.

J is TRBJ2-1 and V is TRBV6-5, with 14 nucleotides matching TRBD2. This CDR3 is 18 amino acids long. The germline CDR1 and CDR2 sequences are MNHEY and SVGAGI. Losses at the gene ends were 5 bases for V and 2 bases for J; bases not matched to a gene: 8. CDR3 DNA sequence: TGTGCCAGCAGTACTATGGGACTAGCGGGAGTCGCCTACAATGAGCAGTTCTTC. Translated: CASSTMGLAGVAYNEQFF.